The present T cell receptor (beta chain) was sequenced within a study of blood T cell repertoires in COVID-19. Study details: The analysed material was cDNA or gDNA that came from T cells, B-cell-depleted T cells, or PBMCs.

The CDR3 is 14 amino acids. V shed 7 bases and J 5 bases; nucleotides not matched to a gene: 7. Germline values: CDR1 SNHLY, CDR2 FYNNEI. In the original processing: Estimated nucleated cell counts came from reference gene primer amplification. TCRdb's copy holds only in-frame clones and misses some; the assay was immunoSEQ multiplex PCR. V, J and clone size are those of that table, while D and trimming were read from the DNA. The sample consists of about 62,000 clones, around 86% of them appearing once. This chain links TRBV2 with TRBJ2-5, with 10 bases lining up with TRBD1. Sequenced: peripheral blood. This receptor was obtained from a man aged 70-80 years with acute or convalescent COVID-19. CDR3 in amino acids: CASTGQGEYETQYF. For the CDR3, the DNA is TGTGCCAGCACCGGACAGGGGGAATACGAGACCCAGTACTTC. Variable domain in full (rest from reference TRBV2 and TRBJ2-5): EPEVTQTPSHQVTQMGQEVILRCVPISNHLYFYWYRQILGQKVEFLVSFYNNEISEKSEIFDDQFSVERPDGSNFTLKIRSTKLEDSAMYFCASTGQGEYETQYFGPGTRLLVL.